This T cell receptor beta chain originates from a study of blood T cells in healthy people across ages. Study results and limitations: There were more naive CD4+ cells and higher diversity in long-lived donors than in aged donors.

Every sample had a minimum of 6 million PBMCs isolated. CDR3 size: 19 residues. Germline V gene sequence: CDR1 MDHEN, CDR2 SYDVKM. Unmatched junction bases numbered 12, after V lost 3 bases and J lost 0 bases. PCR was performed a second time for 7 to 11 cycles using a sample-barcoded 5' primer and a J-beta primer mix. Each sample provided no less than 2.5 million CDR3-containing paired-end reads. Each CDR3 protein gets one entry after TCRdb re-called the 5' RACE reads with MiXCR. This sample has 1.5 million to 2 million distinct CDR3 sequences, with over 25% found just once. This clonotype was counted ten times or more. The antigen remains undetermined.

The clonotype comes from a woman in her 30s in good health. Sequenced material: blood. The rearrangement uses TRBV28 and TRBJ2-3; TRBD2 matches 10 bases. Written as DNA, the CDR3 is TGTGCCAGCAGTTTGTGGGGACTAGCGATGGGGCGTAGCACAGATACGCAGTATTTT. Amino acid sequence: CASSLWGLAMGRSTDTQYF.